This T cell receptor (beta chain) was sequenced in a study of Graves' ophthalmopathy and Graves' hyperthyroidism. The CDR3 spans 16 residues. From germline, CDR1 is MGHRA and CDR2 YSYEKL. V dropped 2 bases and J dropped 6; count of bases not matched to a gene: 7. Ten or more counts support this clonotype. RNA transcripts served as template for amplifying TCR beta CDR3 sequences. The authors performed first-round RT-PCR with HTBI primers and then a second-round multiplex PCR. TCRdb used MiXCR to reprocess the multiplex PCR reads, holding one entry per CDR3 protein. The sample has about 220,000 distinct CDR3 sequences; 20% to 25% are singletons.

The chain has TRBV4-1 and TRBJ2-2; 9 bases are shared with TRBD2. This sequence originates from a woman aged 45-60 years with Graves' ophthalmopathy. Specimen: peripheral blood. The CDR3: CASSQPGLAGSGELFF. The CDR3 DNA reads as TGCGCCAGCAGCCAACCGGGACTAGCTGGATCCGGGGAGCTGTTTTTT.